This T cell receptor beta chain was captured in a study of molecular identifiers for immune sequencing clone quantification. A CD8+CD4-CCR7+CD45RA+ phenotype served as the sorting definition for naive CD8 T cells. Study conclusions and caveats: Clones of above 20 RNA copies carried over 99% of effector molecules; in naive cells they carried under 1%.

Listed TCR primers and previously described methods were used for bulk TCR libraries. TCRdb redid the calling of the PCR reads with MiXCR, one entry per CDR3 protein. The sample lists over 600,000 distinct CDR3 sequences, approximately 20% seen once, with 0.75% to 0.95% in the top ten. This clonotype was counted only a few times. Its matching antigen is unknown. The receptor was derived from a human donor in good health. Some libraries in this study had Jurkat cell RNA spiked in. Sequencing was carried out using naive CD8+ T cells from blood, with Jurkat cell RNA spiked in. Regarding subset: FACS-sorted CD8+CD4-CCR7+CD45RA+ naive T cells.

The CDR3 region is CASSLAITGRTQPQHF. CDR3 nucleotides: TGTGCCAGCAGCTTAGCCATTACAGGGCGGACTCAGCCCCAGCATTTT. This chain connects TRBV7-9 to TRBJ1-5; perhaps TRBD1 as D (6 bases). In germline, CDR1 is SEHNR, CDR2 FQNEAQ (reference sequence). V lost 0 bases and J 6 bases, leaving 15 bases between the germline ends. This CDR3 has 16 amino acids.